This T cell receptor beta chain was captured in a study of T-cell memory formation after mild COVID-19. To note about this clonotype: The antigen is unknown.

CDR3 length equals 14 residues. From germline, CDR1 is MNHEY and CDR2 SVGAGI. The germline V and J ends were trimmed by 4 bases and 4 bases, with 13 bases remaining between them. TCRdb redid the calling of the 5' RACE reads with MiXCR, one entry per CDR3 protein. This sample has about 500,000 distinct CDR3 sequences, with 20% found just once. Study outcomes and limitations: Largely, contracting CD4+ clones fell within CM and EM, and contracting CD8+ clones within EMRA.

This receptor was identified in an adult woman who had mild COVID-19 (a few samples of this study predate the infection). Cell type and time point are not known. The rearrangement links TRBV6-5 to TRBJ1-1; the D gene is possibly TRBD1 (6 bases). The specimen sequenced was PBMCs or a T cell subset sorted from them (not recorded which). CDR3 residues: CASSSPTGITEAFF. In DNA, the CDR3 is TGTGCCAGCAGTTCCCCAACAGGGATCACTGAAGCTTTCTTT.